This entry is about one TCR beta chain. Its specificity is unknown. Read data end 3 residues before the CDR3 end; the end is taken from the germline J gene. The assay was immunoSEQ multiplex PCR, and TCRdb's table has in-frame clones only and misses some. This sample's table reports around 46,000 clones. The record originates from a study of T cells in women clearing cervical HPV infection. Looking at the study overall: Case blood was drawn when the lesion was first found; control blood after infection became undetectable. HLA type could not be excluded as a confounder.

Prevalent HPV16 infections were excluded; only incident single HPV16 infections included. Overall study results and limits: Effector/memory and HPV-specific T cells were not isolated, and association timing is unknown.

CDR1 and CDR2 from the germline V gene are SNHLY and FYNNEI. This CDR3 region has 14 residues. The sample taken for sequencing was blood buffy coat. This chain joins TRBV2 and TRBJ1-1, with 8 bases that match TRBD1. The clonotype originates from a woman aged 18 to 75 with a cervical HPV16 infection that either progressed to CIN3+ or cleared (not recorded which). The sequenced part of the CDR3 DNA is TGTGCCAGCAGTGAATCGGACAGGGTCGTCGAA. Translating gives CASSESDRVVE. The complete CDR3 reads CASSESDRVVEAFF.